These T cell receptor beta chains were read from a single sample in a study of long-term antiretroviral therapy in people with HIV. The method was immunoSEQ multiplex PCR; TCRdb's version includes in-frame clones alone and lacks a portion of them. The table records about 17,000 clones, more than 80% of them present only once. The sample here was unsorted PBMCs, taken 0.3 years after starting antiretroviral therapy. Receptor source: a young man with HIV. Both conserved end residues are part of each CDR3. D genes are given only for firm matches. Clone size appears in some rows only: once, few, many, or a class for an expanded clone.

>.|TRBJ2-6|TRBV28|.
TGTGCCAGCAGTCCCCCAGGGGACTGGACTGGGGCCAACGTCCTGACTTTC
CASSPPGDWTGANVLTF
>.|TRBJ1-1|TRBV11-3|.
TGTGCCAGCAGCTTAGATCAGGAATCCCCAGCTTTCTTT
CASSLDQESPAFF
>.|TRBJ1-6|TRBV28|TRBD1
TGTGCCAGCAGACCCGGACAGGGAGGCTCACCCCTCCACTTT
CASRPGQGGSPLHF
>once|TRBJ2-2|TRBV5-1|TRBD1
TGCGCCAGCAGCTCCGGACAGGGAAACACCGGGGAGCTGTTTTTT
CASSSGQGNTGELFF
>.|TRBJ2-1|TRBV5-1|TRBD2
TGCGCCAGCAGATTAGCGGGGGGTGAGTACAATGAGCAGTTCTTC
CASRLAGGEYNEQFF
>.|TRBJ2-7|TRBV4-2|.
TGTGCCAGCAGCCAAGATCTGATCAGGGCCGCCCTCCCCTACGAGCAGTACTTC
CASSQDLIRAALPYEQYF
>.|TRBJ1-3|TRBV7-9|.
TGTGCCAGCAGCGACGGACGGGTCCTTGGAAACACCATATATTTT
CASSDGRVLGNTIYF
>.|TRBJ2-7|TRBV27|TRBD2
TGTGCCAGCAGTTTATTCGGGAGGGGTCGGCGCGAGCAGTACTTC
CASSLFGRGRREQYF
>.|TRBJ1-1|TRBV4-2|.
TGTGCCAGCAGCCAACCTAACACTGAAGCTTTCTTT
CASSQPNTEAFF
>.|TRBJ1-2|TRBV30|.
TGTGCCTGGAGCCTCGGCCCGACAGTGAACTATGGCTACACCTTC
CAWSLGPTVNYGYTF
>.|TRBJ2-7|TRBV5-6|TRBD1
TGTGCCAGCAGCTTGAGGTGGACAGGCCCCTACGAGCAGTACTTC
CASSLRWTGPYEQYF
>.|TRBJ2-2|TRBV6-1|.
TGTGCCAGCAAAATAGTAGGGTCGAACACCGGGGAGCTGTTTTTT
CASKIVGSNTGELFF
>.|TRBJ1-1|TRBV5-1|.
TGCGCCAGCAGCGTGGCTGGGGGATCAAACACTGAAGCTTTCTTT
CASSVAGGSNTEAFF